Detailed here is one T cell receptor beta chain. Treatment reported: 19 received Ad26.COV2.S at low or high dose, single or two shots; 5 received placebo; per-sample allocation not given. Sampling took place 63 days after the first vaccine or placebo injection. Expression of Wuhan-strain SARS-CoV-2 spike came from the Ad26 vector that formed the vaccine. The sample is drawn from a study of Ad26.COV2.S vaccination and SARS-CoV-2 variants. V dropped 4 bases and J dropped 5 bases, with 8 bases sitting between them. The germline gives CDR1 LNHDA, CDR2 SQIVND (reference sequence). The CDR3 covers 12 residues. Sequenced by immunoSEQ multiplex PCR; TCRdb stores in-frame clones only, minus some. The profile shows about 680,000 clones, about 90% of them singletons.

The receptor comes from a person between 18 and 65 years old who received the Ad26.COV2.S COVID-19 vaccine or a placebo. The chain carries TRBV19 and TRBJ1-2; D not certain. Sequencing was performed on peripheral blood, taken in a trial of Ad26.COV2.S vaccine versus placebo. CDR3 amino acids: CASSTGKYGYTF. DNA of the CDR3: TGTGCCAGTAGTACTGGGAAATATGGCTACACCTTC.